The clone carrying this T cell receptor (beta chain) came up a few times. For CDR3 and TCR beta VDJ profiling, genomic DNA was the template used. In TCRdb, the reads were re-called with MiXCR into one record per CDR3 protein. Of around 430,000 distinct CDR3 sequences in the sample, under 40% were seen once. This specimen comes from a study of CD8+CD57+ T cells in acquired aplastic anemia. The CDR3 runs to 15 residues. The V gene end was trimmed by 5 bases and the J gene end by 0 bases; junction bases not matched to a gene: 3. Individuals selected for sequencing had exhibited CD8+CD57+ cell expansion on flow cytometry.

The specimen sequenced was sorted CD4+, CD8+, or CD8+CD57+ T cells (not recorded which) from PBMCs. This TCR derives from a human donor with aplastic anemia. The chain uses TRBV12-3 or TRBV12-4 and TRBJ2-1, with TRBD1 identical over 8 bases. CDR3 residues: CASSITGGSYNEQFF. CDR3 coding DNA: TGTGCCAGCAGTATTACAGGGGGCTCCTACAATGAGCAGTTCTTC.